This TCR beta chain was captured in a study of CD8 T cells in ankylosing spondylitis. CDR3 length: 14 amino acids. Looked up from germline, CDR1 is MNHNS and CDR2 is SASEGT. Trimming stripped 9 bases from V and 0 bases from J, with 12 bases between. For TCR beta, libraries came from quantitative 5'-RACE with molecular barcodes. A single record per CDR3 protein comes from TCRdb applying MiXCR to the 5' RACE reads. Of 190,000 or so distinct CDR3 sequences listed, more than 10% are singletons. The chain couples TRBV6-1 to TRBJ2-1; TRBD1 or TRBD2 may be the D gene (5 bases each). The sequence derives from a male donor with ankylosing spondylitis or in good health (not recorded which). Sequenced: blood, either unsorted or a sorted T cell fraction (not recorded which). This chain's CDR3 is CASRGRDSYNEQFF. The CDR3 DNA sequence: TGTGCCAGTCGGGGACGGGACTCCTACAATGAGCAGTTCTTC.